This T cell receptor (beta chain) stems from a study of T cell responses to AZD1222 COVID-19 vaccine. Whole-study findings and limits: Spike-specific TCR breadth and depth both grew after two AZD1222 doses.

In regard to this clone: Its antigen is not identified.

Germline values: CDR1 MNHEY, CDR2 SVGAGI. V was clipped by 11 bases and J by 4 bases, with 24 bases between them. This CDR3 spans 15 amino acids. Using immunoSEQ multiplex PCR, the repertoire was profiled, and TCRdb retains in-frame clones only, with some absent. The table lists about 120,000 clones, roughly 89% of them singletons. This sample comprised peripheral blood, obtained on day 0 of AZD1222 vaccination. The chain links TRBV6-5 to TRBJ2-7; the D gene is possibly TRBD2 (6 bases). This receptor was taken from an adult in good health. In DNA form, the CDR3 reads TGTGCCGTCGGGAGTTCCGGAGGAGCCAATTACGAGCAGTACTTC. Its protein product is CAVGSSGGANYEQYF.